The rows below give T cell receptor beta chains drawn from one sample of a study of memory B cells and T cells in multiple sclerosis. For these TCRs, the target antigens are not known. Clones were read by immunoSEQ multiplex PCR, and TCRdb kept only the in-frame ones, dropping some. This sample has about 45,000 clones, with more than 65% found just once. The specimen was PBMCs from blood kept in culture. These receptors all stem from a human donor with multiple sclerosis. Each CDR3 is given with its conserved first and last residue. Each record gives: clone size, J gene, V gene, CDR3 protein. For some rows the clone size is stated as once, few or many, or as a class when expanded; others skip it.

size: .
J: TRBJ1-6
V: TRBV2
CDR3: CASSAGDTSLHF

size: .
J: TRBJ2-7
V: TRBV6-6
CDR3: CASSTGTGGSYGQYF

size: .
J: TRBJ2-7
V: TRBV2
CDR3: CASSEAGAGYEQYF

size: once
J: TRBJ1-1
V: TRBV19
CDR3: CASTQVAGVNTEAFF

size: .
J: TRBJ1-5
V: TRBV18
CDR3: CASSPVEGFDQPQHF

size: .
J: TRBJ1-5
V: TRBV27
CDR3: CASSPGTGLQPQHF

size: few
J: TRBJ1-1
V: TRBV11-2
CDR3: CASSFDRGRNTEAFF

size: .
J: TRBJ1-2
V: TRBV19
CDR3: CASSTPPGSYGYTF

size: .
J: TRBJ1-2
V: TRBV7-6
CDR3: CASSSGRGREGYGYTF

size: .
J: TRBJ2-3
V: TRBV9
CDR3: CASSVGIAGGETDTQYF

size: .
J: .
V: TRBV15
CDR3: CATSRDGLGYEQYF

size: .
J: TRBJ2-7
V: TRBV7-9
CDR3: CASSYWTGGRPEQYF

size: .
J: TRBJ2-5
V: TRBV15
CDR3: CATSRLIQETQYF

size: .
J: TRBJ2-3
V: TRBV4-1
CDR3: CASSQGWASGGATDTQYF

size: few
J: TRBJ2-5
V: TRBV5-1
CDR3: CASSSLTSGGQETQYF

size: .
J: TRBJ1-3
V: TRBV11-2
CDR3: CASSPGQLRSGNTIYF

size: .
J: TRBJ2-1
V: TRBV19
CDR3: CASSRTAYNEQFF

size: .
J: TRBJ1-6
V: TRBV10-2
CDR3: CASSPGQGLGNSPLHF

size: .
J: TRBJ1-1
V: TRBV9
CDR3: CASSVASVGLEAFF

size: .
J: TRBJ1-1
V: TRBV19
CDR3: CASSILPGTGGTEAFF

size: few
J: TRBJ1-2
V: TRBV7-9
CDR3: CASSLGNQGNYGYTF

size: .
J: TRBJ1-2
V: TRBV5-1
CDR3: CASSLVGVDGYTF

size: .
J: TRBJ2-3
V: TRBV7-9
CDR3: CASSLGLGTDTQYF

size: .
J: TRBJ1-2
V: TRBV4-1
CDR3: CASSQGLRGYGYTF

size: few
J: TRBJ2-5
V: TRBV6-6
CDR3: CASRRTGREETQYF

size: .
J: TRBJ2-5
V: TRBV2
CDR3: CASRLYGQVETQYF

size: once
J: TRBJ1-3
V: TRBV9
CDR3: CASTKSSEGNTIYF

size: .
J: TRBJ2-1
V: TRBV14
CDR3: CASSSETGRWTSYNEQFF

size: once
J: TRBJ1-3
V: TRBV7-2
CDR3: CASSRTGGSSGNTIYF

size: .
J: TRBJ1-6
V: TRBV6-1
CDR3: CASMYRGGSPLHF

size: few
J: TRBJ2-7
V: TRBV5-1
CDR3: CASSLFPSDRSYEQYF

size: .
J: TRBJ1-6
V: TRBV6-1
CDR3: CASSETWGPRSDSPLHF

size: .
J: TRBJ2-7
V: TRBV28
CDR3: CASSIPLQVSSSYEQYF

size: .
J: TRBJ1-3
V: TRBV27
CDR3: CASSALHRSGNTIYF

size: once
J: TRBJ1-1
V: TRBV10-3
CDR3: CAIRLAAMNTEAFF

size: .
J: TRBJ1-1
V: TRBV25-1
CDR3: CASSEFGLGGTEAFF

size: .
J: TRBJ2-2
V: TRBV6-5
CDR3: CASSYLSSGRTGELFF

size: once
J: TRBJ1-2
V: TRBV7-2
CDR3: CASSLTANYGYTF

size: .
J: TRBJ2-5
V: TRBV27
CDR3: CASSPSAGLQETQYF

size: .
J: TRBJ2-7
V: TRBV5-1
CDR3: CASSLESPSSYEQYF

size: few
J: TRBJ1-2
V: TRBV19
CDR3: CASRVGTDGYTF

size: .
J: TRBJ2-7
V: TRBV5-1
CDR3: CASRPGTSGGYEQYF

size: .
J: TRBJ2-2
V: TRBV18
CDR3: CASSPLQAGSGELFF

size: .
J: TRBJ2-3
V: TRBV7-8
CDR3: CASARGWGTDTQYF

size: .
J: TRBJ1-2
V: TRBV4-3
CDR3: CAGRGQKGYTF

size: .
J: TRBJ1-5
V: TRBV9
CDR3: CASSVGSGGSPQHF

size: once
J: TRBJ1-6
V: TRBV4-3
CDR3: CASSQDRGTGYNSPLHF

size: .
J: TRBJ1-1
V: TRBV27
CDR3: CASSLAAGTEAFF

size: once
J: TRBJ1-1
V: TRBV6-6
CDR3: CASSRQSGNTEAFF

size: .
J: TRBJ2-1
V: TRBV9
CDR3: CASSDNRVHNEQFF

size: .
J: TRBJ1-6
V: TRBV7-8
CDR3: CASKDRGLNSPLHF

size: few
J: TRBJ1-2
V: TRBV18
CDR3: CASSPATGGEGYGYTF

size: once
J: TRBJ1-4
V: TRBV9
CDR3: CASSVLGEYNEKLFF

size: .
J: TRBJ1-2
V: TRBV27
CDR3: CASSLSGFANYGYTF

size: .
J: TRBJ2-3
V: TRBV10-1
CDR3: CASSPGIFDTQYF

size: .
J: TRBJ1-1
V: TRBV23-1
CDR3: CASSQGPIHLNTEAFF